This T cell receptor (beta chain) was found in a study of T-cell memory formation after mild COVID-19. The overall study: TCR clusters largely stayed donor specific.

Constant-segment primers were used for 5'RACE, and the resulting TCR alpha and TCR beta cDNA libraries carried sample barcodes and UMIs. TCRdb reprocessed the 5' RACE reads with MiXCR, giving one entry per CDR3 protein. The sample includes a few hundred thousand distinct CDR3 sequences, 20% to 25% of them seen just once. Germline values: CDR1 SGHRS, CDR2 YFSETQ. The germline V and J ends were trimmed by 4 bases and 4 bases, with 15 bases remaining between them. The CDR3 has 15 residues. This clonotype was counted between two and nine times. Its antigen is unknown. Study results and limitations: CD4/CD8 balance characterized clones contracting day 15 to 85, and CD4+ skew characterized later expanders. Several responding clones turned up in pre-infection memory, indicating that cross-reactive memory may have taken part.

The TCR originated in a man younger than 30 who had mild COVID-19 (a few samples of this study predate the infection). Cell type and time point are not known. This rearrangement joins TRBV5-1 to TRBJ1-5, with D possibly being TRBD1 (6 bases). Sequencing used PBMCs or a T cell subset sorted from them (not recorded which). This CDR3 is CASSPLGASNQPQHF. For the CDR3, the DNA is TGCGCCAGCAGCCCCCTGGGGGCATCTAATCAGCCCCAGCATTTT. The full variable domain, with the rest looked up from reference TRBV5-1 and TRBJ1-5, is KAGVTQTPRYLIKTRGQQVTLSCSPISGHRSVSWYQQTPGQGLQFLFEYFSETQRNKGNFPGRFSGRQFSNSRSEMNVSTLELGDSALYLCASSPLGASNQPQHFGDGTRLSIL.